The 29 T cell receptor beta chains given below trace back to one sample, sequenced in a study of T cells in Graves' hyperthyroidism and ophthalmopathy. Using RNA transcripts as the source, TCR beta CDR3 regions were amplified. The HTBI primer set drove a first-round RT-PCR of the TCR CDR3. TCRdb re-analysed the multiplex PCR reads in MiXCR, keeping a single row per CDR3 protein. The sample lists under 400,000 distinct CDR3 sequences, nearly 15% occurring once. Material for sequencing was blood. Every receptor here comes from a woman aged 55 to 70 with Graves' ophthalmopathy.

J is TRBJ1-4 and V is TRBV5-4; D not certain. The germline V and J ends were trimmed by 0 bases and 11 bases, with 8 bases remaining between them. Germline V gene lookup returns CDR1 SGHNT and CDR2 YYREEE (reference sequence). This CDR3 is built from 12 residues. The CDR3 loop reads CASSLAQLKLFF. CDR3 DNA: TGTGCCAGCAGCTTGGCCCAACTTAAACTGTTTTTT.

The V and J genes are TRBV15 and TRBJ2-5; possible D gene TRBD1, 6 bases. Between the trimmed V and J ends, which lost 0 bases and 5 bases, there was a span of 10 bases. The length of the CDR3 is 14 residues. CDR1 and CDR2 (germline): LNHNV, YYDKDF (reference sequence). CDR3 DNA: TGTGCCACCAGCAGAGATAACACAGGGGAGACCCAGTACTTC. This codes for CATSRDNTGETQYF.

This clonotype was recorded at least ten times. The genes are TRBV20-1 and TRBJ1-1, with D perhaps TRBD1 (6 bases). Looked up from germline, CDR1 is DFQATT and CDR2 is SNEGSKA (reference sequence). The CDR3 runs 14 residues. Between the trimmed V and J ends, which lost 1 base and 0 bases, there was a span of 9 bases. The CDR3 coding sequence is TGCAGTGCTAGAGCCGGACAGTTGAACACTGAAGCTTTCTTT. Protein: CSARAGQLNTEAFF.

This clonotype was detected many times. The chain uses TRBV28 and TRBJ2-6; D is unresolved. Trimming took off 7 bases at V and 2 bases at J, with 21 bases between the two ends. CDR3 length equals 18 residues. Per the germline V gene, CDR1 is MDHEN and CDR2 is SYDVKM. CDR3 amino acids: CASIPIRIILTGANVLTF. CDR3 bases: TGTGCCAGCATCCCCATCAGGATAATTTTGACTGGGGCCAACGTCCTGACTTTC.

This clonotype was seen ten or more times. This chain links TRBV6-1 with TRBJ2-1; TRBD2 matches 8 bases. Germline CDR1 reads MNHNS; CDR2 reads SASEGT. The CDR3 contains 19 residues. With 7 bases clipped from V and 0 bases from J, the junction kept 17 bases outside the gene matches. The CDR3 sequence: CASKKRAREAYPSYNEQFF. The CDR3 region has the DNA TGTGCCAGCAAAAAGAGGGCGCGGGAGGCATACCCCTCCTACAATGAGCAGTTCTTC.

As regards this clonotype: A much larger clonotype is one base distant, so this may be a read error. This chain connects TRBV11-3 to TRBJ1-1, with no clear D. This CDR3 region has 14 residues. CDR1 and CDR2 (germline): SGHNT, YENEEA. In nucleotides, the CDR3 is TGTGGCAGCAGATTCGGACGGGAGAACACTGAAGCTTTCTTT. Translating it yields CGSRFGRENTEAFF.

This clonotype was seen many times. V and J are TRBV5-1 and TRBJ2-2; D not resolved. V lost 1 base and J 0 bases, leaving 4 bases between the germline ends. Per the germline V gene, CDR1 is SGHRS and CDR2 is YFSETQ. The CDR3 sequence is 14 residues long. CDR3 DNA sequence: TGCGCCAGCAGCTTGCAGCCGAACACCGGGGAGCTGTTTTTT. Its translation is CASSLQPNTGELFF.

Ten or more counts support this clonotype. CDR3 sequence (DNA): TGTGCCAGCAGTTCCGGGCGGGGTTCTAGCAATCAGCCCCAGCATTTT. Protein product: CASSSGRGSSNQPQHF. The chain employs TRBV7-9 and TRBJ1-5; no clear D. Between the trimmed V and J ends, which lost 6 bases and 0 bases, there was a span of 15 bases. This CDR3 has 16 residues. From germline, CDR1 is SEHNR and CDR2 FQNEAQ (reference sequence). The entire variable domain, with the rest obtained from reference TRBV7-9 and TRBJ1-5, is as follows: DTGVSQNPRHKITKRGQNVTFRCDPISEHNRLYWYRQTLGQGPEFLTYFQNEAQLEKSRLLSDRFSAERPKGSFSTLEIQRTEQGDSAMYLCASSSGRGSSNQPQHFGDGTRLSIL.

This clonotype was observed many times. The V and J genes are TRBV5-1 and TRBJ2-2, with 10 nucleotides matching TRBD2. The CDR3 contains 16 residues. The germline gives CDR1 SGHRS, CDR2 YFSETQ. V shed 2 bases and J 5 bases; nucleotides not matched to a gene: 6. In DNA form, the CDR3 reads TGCGCCAGCAGCTTAACTCTAGCGGGAGCTACCGGGGAGCTGTTTTTT. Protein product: CASSLTLAGATGELFF.

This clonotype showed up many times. The DNA for the CDR3 is TGCAGTGCAAGGACAGGGGGCGCGAGGGGGACTGAAGCTTTCTTT. This codes for CSARTGGARGTEAFF. The chain uses TRBV20-1 and TRBJ1-1, with 11 bases aligning to TRBD1. V was clipped by 6 bases and J by 5 bases; unmatched bases: 11. The germline V gene has CDR1 DFQATT and CDR2 SNEGSKA (reference sequence). This CDR3 contains 15 residues.

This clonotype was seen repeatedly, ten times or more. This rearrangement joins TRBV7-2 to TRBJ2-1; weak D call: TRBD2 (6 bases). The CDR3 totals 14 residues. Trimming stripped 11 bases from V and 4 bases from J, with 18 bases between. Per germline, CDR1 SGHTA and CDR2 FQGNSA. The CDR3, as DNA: TGTGCCTGGTCGGAGGGCGGGCCTTACAATGAGCAGTTCTTC. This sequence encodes CAWSEGGPYNEQFF.

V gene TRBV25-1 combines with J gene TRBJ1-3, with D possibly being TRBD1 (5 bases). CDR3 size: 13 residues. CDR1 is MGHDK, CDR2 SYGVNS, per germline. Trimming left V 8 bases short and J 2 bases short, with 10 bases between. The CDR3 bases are TGTGCCAGCCAGGGTGGACCTGGAAACACCATATATTTT. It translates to CASQGGPGNTIYF.

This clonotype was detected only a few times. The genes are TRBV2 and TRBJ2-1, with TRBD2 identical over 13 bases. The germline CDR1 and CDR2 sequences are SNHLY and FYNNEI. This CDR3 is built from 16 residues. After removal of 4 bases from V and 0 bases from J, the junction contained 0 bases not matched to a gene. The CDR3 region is CASSGTSGGSYNEQFF. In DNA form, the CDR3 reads TGTGCCAGCAGTGGGACTAGCGGGGGCTCCTACAATGAGCAGTTCTTC.

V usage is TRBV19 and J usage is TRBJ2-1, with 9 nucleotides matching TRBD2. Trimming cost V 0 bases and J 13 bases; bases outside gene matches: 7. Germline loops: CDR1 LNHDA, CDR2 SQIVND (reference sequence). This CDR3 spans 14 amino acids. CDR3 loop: CASSIDRGGRDQFF. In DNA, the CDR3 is TGTGCCAGTAGTATAGATCGGGGCGGGAGGGATCAGTTCTTC.

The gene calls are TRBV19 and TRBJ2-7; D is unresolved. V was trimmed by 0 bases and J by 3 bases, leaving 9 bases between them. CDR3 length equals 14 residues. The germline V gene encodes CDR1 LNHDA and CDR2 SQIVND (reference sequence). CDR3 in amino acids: CASSIEFGYYEQYF. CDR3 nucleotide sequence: TGTGCCAGTAGTATAGAATTCGGGTACTACGAGCAGTACTTC. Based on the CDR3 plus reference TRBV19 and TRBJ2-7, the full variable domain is DGGITQSPKYLFRKEGQNVTLSCEQNLNHDAMYWYRQDPGQGLRLIYYSQIVNDFQKGDIAEGYSVSREKKESFPLTVTSAQKNPTAFYLCASSIEFGYYEQYFGPGTRLTVT.

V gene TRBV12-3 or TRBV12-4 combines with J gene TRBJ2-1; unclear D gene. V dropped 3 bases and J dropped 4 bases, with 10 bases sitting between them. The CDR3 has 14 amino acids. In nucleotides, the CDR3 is TGTGCCAGCAGTTTCGCCAAATATTACAATGAGCAGTTCTTC. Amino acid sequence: CASSFAKYYNEQFF.

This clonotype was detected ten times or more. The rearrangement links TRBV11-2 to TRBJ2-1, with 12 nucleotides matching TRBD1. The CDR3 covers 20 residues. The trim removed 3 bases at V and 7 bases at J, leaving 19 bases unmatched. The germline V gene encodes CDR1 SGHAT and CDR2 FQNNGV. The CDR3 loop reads CASSFPADTGDRGLGNEQFF. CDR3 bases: TGTGCCAGCAGCTTCCCTGCCGACACCGGGGACAGGGGGCTAGGTAATGAGCAGTTCTTC.

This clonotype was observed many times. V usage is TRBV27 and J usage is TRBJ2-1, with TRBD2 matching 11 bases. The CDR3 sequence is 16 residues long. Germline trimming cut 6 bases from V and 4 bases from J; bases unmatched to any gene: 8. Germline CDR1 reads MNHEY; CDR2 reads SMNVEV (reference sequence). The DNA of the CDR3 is TGTGCCAGCAGCCCCACGGGACTAGCGGAGTACAATGAGCAGTTCTTC. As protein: CASSPTGLAEYNEQFF.

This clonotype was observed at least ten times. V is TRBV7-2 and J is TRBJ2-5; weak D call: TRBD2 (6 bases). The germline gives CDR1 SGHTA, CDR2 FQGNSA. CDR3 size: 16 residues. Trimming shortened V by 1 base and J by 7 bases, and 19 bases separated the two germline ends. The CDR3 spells CASSLENGFFSGTQYF. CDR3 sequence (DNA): TGTGCCAGCAGCTTAGAGAACGGGTTTTTTAGCGGGACCCAGTACTTC.

The CDR3, as DNA: TGTGCCAGCAGCTCCAGGGTCCCCTACGAGCAGTACTTC. This translates into CASSSRVPYEQYF. V usage is TRBV11-2 and J usage is TRBJ2-7; D is perhaps TRBD1 (5 bases). The CDR3 runs to 13 residues. V gave up 4 bases and J gave up 2 bases, with 9 bases separating them. Germline V gene sequence: CDR1 SGHAT, CDR2 FQNNGV.

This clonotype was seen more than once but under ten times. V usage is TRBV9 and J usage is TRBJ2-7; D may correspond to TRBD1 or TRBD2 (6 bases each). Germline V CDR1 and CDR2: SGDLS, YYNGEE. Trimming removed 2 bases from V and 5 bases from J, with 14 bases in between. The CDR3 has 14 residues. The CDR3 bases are TGTGCCAGCAGCGTCAAGACTGGGGGGCACGAGCAGTACTTC. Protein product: CASSVKTGGHEQYF. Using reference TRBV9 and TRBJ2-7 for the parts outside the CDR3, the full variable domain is DSGVTQTPKHLITATGQRVTLRCSPRSGDLSVYWYQQSLDQGLQFLIQYYNGEERAKGNILERFSAQQFPDLHSELNLSSLELGDSALYFCASSVKTGGHEQYFGPGTRLTVT.

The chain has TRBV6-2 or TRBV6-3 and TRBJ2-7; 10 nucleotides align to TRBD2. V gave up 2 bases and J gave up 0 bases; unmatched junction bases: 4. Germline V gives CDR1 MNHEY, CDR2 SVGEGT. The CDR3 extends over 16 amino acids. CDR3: CASSYLASGSSYEQYF. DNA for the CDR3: TGTGCCAGCAGTTACCTCGCTAGCGGGAGCTCCTACGAGCAGTACTTC.

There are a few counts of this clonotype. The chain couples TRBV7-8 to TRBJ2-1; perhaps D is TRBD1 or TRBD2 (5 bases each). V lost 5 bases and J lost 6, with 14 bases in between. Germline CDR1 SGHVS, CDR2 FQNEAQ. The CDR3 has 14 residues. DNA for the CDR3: TGTGCCAGCAGCCTAGGGGAGAATATCAATGAGCAGTTCTTC. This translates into CASSLGENINEQFF.

CDR3 nucleotides: TGTGCCAGCAGTTTAACAGGGGGCCCGCATCAGCCCCAGCATTTT. Translation: CASSLTGGPHQPQHF. This chain connects TRBV28 to TRBJ1-5, with 9 bases lining up with TRBD1. The CDR3 is 15 amino acids. CDR1 is MDHEN and CDR2 is SYDVKM in the germline V gene. Losses at the gene ends were 2 bases for V and 5 bases for J; bases not matched to a gene: 4.

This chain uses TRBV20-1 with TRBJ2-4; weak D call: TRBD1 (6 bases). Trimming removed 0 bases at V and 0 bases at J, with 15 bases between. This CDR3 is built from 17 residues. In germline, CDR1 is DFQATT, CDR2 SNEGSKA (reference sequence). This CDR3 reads CSARDRTEVLAKNIQYF. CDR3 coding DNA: TGCAGTGCTAGAGATAGGACAGAAGTACTAGCCAAAAACATTCAGTACTTC.

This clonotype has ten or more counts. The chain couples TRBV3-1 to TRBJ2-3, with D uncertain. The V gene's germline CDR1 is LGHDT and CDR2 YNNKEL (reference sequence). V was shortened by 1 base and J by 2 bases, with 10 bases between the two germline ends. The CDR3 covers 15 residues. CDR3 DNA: TGTGCCAGCAGCCAAGGGTCAGGACCCACAGATACGCAGTATTTT. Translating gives CASSQGSGPTDTQYF.

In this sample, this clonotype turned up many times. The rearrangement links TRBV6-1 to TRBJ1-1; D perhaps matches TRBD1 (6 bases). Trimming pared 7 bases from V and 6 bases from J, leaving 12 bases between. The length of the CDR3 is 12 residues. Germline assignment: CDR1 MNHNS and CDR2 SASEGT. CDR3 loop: CASTYREAEAFF. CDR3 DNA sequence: TGTGCCAGCACTTACAGGGAAGCTGAAGCTTTCTTT.

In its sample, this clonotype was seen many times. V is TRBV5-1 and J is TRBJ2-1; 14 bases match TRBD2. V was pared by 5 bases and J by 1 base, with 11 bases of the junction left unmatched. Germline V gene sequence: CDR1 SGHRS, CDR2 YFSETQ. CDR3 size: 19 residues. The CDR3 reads CASRPPGTSGRGSYNEQFF. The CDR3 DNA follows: TGCGCCAGCAGACCCCCCGGGACTAGCGGGAGAGGGTCCTACAATGAGCAGTTCTTC. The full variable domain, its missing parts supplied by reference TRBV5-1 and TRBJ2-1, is KAGVTQTPRYLIKTRGQQVTLSCSPISGHRSVSWYQQTPGQGLQFLFEYFSETQRNKGNFPGRFSGRQFSNSRSEMNVSTLELGDSALYLCASRPPGTSGRGSYNEQFFGPGTRLTVL.

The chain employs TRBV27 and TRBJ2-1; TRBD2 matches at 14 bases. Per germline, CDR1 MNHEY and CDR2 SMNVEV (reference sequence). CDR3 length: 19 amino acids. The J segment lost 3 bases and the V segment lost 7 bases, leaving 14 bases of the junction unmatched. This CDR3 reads CASTIMTSGRAPYYNEQFF. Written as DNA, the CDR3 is TGTGCCAGCACCATCATGACTAGCGGGAGGGCCCCCTACTACAATGAGCAGTTCTTC.